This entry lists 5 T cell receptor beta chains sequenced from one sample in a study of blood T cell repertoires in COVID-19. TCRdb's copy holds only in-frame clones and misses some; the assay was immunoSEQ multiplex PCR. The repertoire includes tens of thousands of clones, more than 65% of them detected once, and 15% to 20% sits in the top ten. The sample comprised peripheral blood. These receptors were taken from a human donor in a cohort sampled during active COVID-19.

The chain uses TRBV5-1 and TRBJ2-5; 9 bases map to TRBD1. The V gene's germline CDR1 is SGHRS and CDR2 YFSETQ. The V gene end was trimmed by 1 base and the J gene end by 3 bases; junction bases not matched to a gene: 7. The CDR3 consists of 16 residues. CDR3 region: CASSLMGQGAEETQYF. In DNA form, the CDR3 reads TGCGCCAGCAGCTTGATGGGACAGGGCGCGGAAGAGACCCAGTACTTC.

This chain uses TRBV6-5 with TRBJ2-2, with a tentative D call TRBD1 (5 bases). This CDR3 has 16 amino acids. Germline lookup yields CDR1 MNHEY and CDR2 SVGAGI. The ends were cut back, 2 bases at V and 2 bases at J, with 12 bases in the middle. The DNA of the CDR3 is TGTGCCAGCAGTTACAGTGGACAAATCAACACCGGGGAGCTGTTTTTT. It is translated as CASSYSGQINTGELFF.

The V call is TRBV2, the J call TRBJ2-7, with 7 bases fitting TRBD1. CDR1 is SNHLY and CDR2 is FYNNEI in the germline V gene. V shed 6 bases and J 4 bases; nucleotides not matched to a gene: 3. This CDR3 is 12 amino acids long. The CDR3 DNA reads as TGTGCCAGCAGGAGGACAGGATACGAGCAGTACTTC. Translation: CASRRTGYEQYF. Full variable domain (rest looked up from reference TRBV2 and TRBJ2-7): EPEVTQTPSHQVTQMGQEVILRCVPISNHLYFYWYRQILGQKVEFLVSFYNNEISEKSEIFDDQFSVERPDGSNFTLKIRSTKLEDSAMYFCASRRTGYEQYFGPGTRLTVT.

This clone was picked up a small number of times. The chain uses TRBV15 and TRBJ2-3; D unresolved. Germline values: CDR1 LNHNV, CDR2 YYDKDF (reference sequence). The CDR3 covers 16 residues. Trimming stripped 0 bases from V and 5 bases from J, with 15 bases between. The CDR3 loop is CATSRDGSRVRDTQYF. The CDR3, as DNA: TGTGCCACCAGCAGAGATGGCAGTCGTGTAAGAGATACGCAGTATTTT.

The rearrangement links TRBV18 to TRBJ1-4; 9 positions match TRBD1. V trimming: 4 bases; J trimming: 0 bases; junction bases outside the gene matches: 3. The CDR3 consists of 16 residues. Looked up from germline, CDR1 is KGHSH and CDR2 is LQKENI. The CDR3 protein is CASSQQGATTNEKLFF. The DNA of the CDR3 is TGTGCCAGCTCACAACAGGGGGCAACAACTAATGAAAAACTGTTTTTT. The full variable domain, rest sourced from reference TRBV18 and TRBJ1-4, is NAGVMQNPRHLVRRRGQEARLRCSPMKGHSHVYWYRQLPEEGLKFMVYLQKENIIDESGMPKERFSAEFPKEGPSILRIQQVVRGDSAAYFCASSQQGATTNEKLFFGSGTQLSVL.